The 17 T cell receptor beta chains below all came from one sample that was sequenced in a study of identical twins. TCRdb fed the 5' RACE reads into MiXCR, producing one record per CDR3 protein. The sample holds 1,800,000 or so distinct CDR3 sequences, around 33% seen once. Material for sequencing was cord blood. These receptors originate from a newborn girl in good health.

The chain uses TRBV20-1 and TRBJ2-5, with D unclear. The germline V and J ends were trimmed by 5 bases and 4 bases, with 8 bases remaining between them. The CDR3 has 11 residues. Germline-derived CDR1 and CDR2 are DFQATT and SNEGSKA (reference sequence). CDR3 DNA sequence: TGCAGTGCTGGGTATCGAGAGACCCAGTACTTC. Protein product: CSAGYRETQYF.

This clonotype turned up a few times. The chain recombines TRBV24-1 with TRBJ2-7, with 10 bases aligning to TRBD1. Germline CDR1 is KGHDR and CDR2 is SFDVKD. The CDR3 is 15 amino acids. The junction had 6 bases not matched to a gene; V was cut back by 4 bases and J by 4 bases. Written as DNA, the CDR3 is TGTGCCACCAGTGACTCCGGGACAGGGGAATACGAGCAGTACTTC. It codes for CATSDSGTGEYEQYF.

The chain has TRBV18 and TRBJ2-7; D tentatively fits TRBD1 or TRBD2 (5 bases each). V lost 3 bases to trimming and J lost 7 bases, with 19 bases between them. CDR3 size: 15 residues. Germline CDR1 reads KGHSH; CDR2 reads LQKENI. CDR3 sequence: CASSPDRDGYNEQYF. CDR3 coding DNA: TGTGCCAGCTCACCCGACCGGGACGGGTACAATGAGCAGTACTTC.

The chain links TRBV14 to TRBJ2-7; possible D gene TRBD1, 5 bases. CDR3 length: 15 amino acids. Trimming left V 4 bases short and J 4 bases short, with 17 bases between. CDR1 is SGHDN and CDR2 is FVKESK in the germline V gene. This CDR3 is CASSPDTTPFYEQYF. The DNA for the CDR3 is TGTGCCAGCAGCCCGGACACTACCCCTTTTTACGAGCAGTACTTC. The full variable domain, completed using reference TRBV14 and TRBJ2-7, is EAGVTQFPSHSVIEKGQTVTLRCDPISGHDNLYWYRRVMGKEIKFLLHFVKESKQDESGMPNNRFLAERTGGTYSTLKVQPAELEDSGVYFCASSPDTTPFYEQYFGPGTRLTVT.

CDR3 in DNA: TGTGCCAGCAGCTTAGTAAGGGCACTAGCGGGGGGCCGGAATGAGCAGTTCTTC. Protein: CASSLVRALAGGRNEQFF. The rearrangement uses TRBV7-2 and TRBJ2-1; 12 positions agree with TRBD2. Per germline, CDR1 SGHTA and CDR2 FQGNSA. There are 18 residues in the CDR3. V lost 1 base and J lost 7; bases outside the gene matches: 11.

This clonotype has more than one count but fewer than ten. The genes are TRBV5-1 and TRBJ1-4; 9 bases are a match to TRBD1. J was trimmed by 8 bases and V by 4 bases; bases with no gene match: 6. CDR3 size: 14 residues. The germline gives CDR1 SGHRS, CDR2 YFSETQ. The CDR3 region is CASSIGQGREKLFF. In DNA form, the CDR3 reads TGCGCCAGCAGCATTGGACAGGGGCGAGAAAAACTGTTTTTT.

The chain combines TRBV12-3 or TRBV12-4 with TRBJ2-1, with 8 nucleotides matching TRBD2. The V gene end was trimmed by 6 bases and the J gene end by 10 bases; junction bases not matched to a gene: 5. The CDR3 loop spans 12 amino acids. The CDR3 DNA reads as TGTGCCAGCAGCCCACTAGCGGCCGAGCAGTTCTTC. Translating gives CASSPLAAEQFF.

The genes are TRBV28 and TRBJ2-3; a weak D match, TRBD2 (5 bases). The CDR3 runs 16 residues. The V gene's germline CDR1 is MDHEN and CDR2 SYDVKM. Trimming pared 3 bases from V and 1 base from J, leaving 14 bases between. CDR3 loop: CASSFPEGEGTDTQYF. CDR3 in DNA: TGTGCCAGCAGTTTTCCCGAGGGAGAGGGCACAGATACGCAGTATTTT.

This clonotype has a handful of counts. The chain's CDR3 is CASSFIGSNQPQHF. CDR3 nucleotides: TGTGCCAGCAGTTTCATCGGTAGCAATCAGCCCCAGCATTTT. V is TRBV6-2 or TRBV6-3 and J is TRBJ1-5; D is uncertain. This CDR3 comprises 14 residues. V shed 4 bases and J shed 0 bases, with 7 bases lying between them. The germline CDR1 and CDR2 sequences are MNHEY and SVGEGT.

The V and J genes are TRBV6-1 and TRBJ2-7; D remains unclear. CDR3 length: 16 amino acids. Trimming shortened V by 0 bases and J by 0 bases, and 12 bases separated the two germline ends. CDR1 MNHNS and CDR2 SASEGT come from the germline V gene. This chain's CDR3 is CASSEARKSSSYEQYF. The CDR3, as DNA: TGTGCCAGCAGTGAAGCGCGGAAGAGTAGCTCCTACGAGCAGTACTTC.

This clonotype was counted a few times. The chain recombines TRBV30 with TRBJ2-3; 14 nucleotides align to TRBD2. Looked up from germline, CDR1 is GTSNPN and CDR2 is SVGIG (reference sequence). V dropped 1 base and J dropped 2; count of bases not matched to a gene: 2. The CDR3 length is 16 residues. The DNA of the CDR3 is TGTGCCTGGAGTGGACTAGCGGGGGGGCCCACAGATACGCAGTATTTT. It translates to CAWSGLAGGPTDTQYF.

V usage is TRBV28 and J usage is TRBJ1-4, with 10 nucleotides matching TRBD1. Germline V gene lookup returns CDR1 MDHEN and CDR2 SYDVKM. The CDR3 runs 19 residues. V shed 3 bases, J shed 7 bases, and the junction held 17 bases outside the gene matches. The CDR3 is CASSFPGTGTGVVGEKLFF. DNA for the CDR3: TGTGCCAGCAGTTTTCCGGGAACCGGGACAGGGGTTGTCGGTGAAAAACTGTTTTTT.

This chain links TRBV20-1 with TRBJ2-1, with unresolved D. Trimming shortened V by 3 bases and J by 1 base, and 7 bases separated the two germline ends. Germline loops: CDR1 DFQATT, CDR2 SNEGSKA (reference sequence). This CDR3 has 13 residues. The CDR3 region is CSARIGSYNEQFF. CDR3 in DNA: TGCAGTGCTAGGATTGGGTCCTACAATGAGCAGTTCTTC.

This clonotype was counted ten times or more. This CDR3 is CASSQEHSYEQYF. The CDR3 DNA follows: TGTGCCAGCAGCCAAGAGCACTCCTACGAGCAGTACTTC. V gene TRBV3-1 combines with J gene TRBJ2-7, with D unresolved. This CDR3 contains 13 residues. Germline V gene data show CDR1 as LGHDT and CDR2 as YNNKEL (reference sequence). V gave up 0 bases and J gave up 0 bases, with 3 bases separating them.

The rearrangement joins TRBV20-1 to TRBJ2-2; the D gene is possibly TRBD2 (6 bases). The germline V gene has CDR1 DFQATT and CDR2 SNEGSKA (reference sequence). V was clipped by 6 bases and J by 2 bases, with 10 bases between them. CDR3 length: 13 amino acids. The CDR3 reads CSARDFNTGELFF. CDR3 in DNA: TGCAGTGCCCGGGACTTTAACACCGGGGAGCTGTTTTTT.

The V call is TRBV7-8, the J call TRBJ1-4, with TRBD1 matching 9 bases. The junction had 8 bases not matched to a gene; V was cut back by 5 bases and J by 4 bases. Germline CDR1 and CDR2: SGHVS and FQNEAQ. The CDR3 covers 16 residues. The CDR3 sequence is CASSKDRGRGNEKLFF. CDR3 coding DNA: TGTGCCAGCAGCAAGGACAGGGGCAGGGGTAATGAAAAACTGTTTTTT.

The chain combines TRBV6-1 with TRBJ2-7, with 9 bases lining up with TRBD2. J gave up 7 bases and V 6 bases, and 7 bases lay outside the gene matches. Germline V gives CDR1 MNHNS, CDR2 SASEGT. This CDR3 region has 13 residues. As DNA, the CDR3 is TGTGCCAGCAGGGAACCGGGACTAGCTGAGCAGTACTTC. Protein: CASREPGLAEQYF.